This T cell receptor (beta chain) was identified in a study of T-cell reconstitution after alpha-beta-depleted transplantation in children (TCRdb year 2016). Notes on the research overall: T-cell immune reconstitution after TCRalphabeta/CD19-depleted allogeneic hematopoietic cell transplantation in children was quantitatively tracked in the study by means of TCR repertoire profiling. Overall results and qualifications from the work: Hyperexpanded clone frequencies declined over subsequent months; after one year, T-cell counts and TCRbeta diversity were mostly attributed to newly produced T cells. About two months after transplant, the apparently early recovery of alphabetaT-cell counts reportedly depended on just several hundred clones that had expanded rapidly and came from non-depleted graft cells. In some patients, the high TCRbeta diversity seen at day 60 was put down to recipient T cells and intrathymic progenitors that had survived conditioning.

The CDR3, from cysteine to phenylalanine, totals 11 residues. Here the CDR3 DNA is all that survives: 33 bases in frame from base 1. V and J lose 3 bases and 4 bases, and a span of 7 bases separates them. The germline V gene (reference sequence) provides CDR1 DFQATT and CDR2 SNEGSKA. Reading the label with the study, this specimen's treatment or condition is: allogeneic hematopoietic cell transplantation with graft depleted of TCRalphabeta T cells and CD19 B cells. Transplant recipients were children who received TCRalphabeta/CD19-depleted allogeneic hematopoietic cell grafts. This clonotype was detected only a few times. No antigen is known for it. No per-base quality is available; no much larger clone lies one base away. The method was PCR. The listed sequencing device is Illumina HiSeq 2500. Molecular barcoding was employed in the preparation of TCR libraries, with unique molecular identifiers being used to normalize TCRbeta repertoire quantification. TCRdb passed the public sequencing reads through fastp at Q25 and MiXCR, retaining productive beta sequences. Every CDR3 protein is listed once, alongside the most common genes and DNA of its rows. For this sample there are fewer than 700,000 distinct CDR3 sequences; 13% appear just once. Jointly, the top ten make up approximately 2% of the sample.

The starting material was PBMCs, mostly from graft donor cells, obtained 360 days after TCRalphabeta/CD19-depleted stem cell transplant. This sequence originates from a male patient between 5 and 17 years old who had a stem cell transplant for acute myeloid leukemia, so the T cells may come from the graft donor. The rearranged segments are TRBV20-1 and TRBJ2-7; the D gene assignment is ambiguous. The DNA sequence is given as TGCAGTGCTAGCAGGATATACGAGCAGTACTTC. Its coded protein is CSASRIYEQYF.